These 3 T cell receptor beta chains were all obtained from the same sample, sequenced in a study of blood T cells in healthy people across ages. For the second PCR, which ran for roughly 6 to 11 cycles, a sample-barcoded 5' primer and a J-beta primer mix were used. TCRdb called the 5' RACE reads again in MiXCR, with one record for every CDR3 protein. This table has about 1.5 million distinct CDR3 sequences, approximately 43% appearing once. The sample consisted of blood. These receptors all come from a woman aged 18-29 years in good health.

The J gene is TRBJ1-1, the V gene TRBV9; 8 bases agree with TRBD1. CDR3 size: 14 residues. With 3 bases clipped from V and 0 bases from J, the junction kept 1 base outside the gene matches. Germline assignment: CDR1 SGDLS and CDR2 YYNGEE. CDR3 residues: CASSGQGMNTEAFF. In DNA form, the CDR3 reads TGTGCCAGCAGCGGACAGGGGATGAACACTGAAGCTTTCTTT.

CDR3 sequence: CASRSGRALSYNEQYF. The CDR3 nucleotides read TGTGCCAGCAGATCCGGGAGGGCGCTCTCCTACAATGAGCAGTACTTC. V and J are TRBV3-1 and TRBJ2-7, with 8 bases fitting TRBD2. The CDR3 runs 16 residues. Germline CDR1 and CDR2: LGHDT and YNNKEL (reference sequence). The V segment lost 6 bases and the J segment 7 bases; nucleotides outside the gene matches: 17.

This clonotype showed up just a few times. The rearrangement joins TRBV29-1 to TRBJ2-3, with 13 bases that match TRBD2. With V trimmed by 1 base and J by 1 base, 8 bases remained unmatched. The germline V gene encodes CDR1 SQVTM and CDR2 ANQGSEA. The CDR3 spans 18 residues. The CDR3 is CSVEGTSGGVFGTDTQYF. Written as DNA, the CDR3 is TGCAGCGTTGAAGGGACTAGCGGGGGTGTCTTCGGCACAGATACGCAGTATTTT.